A single sample is the source of the 31 T cell receptor beta chains below, sequenced in a study of early T cells in non-severe SARS-CoV-2 infection. From the 5' RACE reads, TCRdb called clonotypes with MiXCR, one entry per CDR3 protein. The table has fewer than 100,000 distinct CDR3 sequences, less than 8% seen once. The sample taken for sequencing was whole blood. The receptor source for this set is an adult who was a healthcare worker with PCR-confirmed SARS-CoV-2 infection or an uninfected control (not recorded which).

Only a few counts were recorded for this clonotype. V is TRBV29-1 and J is TRBJ1-2, with D tentatively TRBD1 (5 bases). The CDR3 consists of 13 residues. Between the trimmed V and J ends, which lost 5 bases and 7 bases, there was a span of 17 bases. Germline CDR1 SQVTM, CDR2 ANQGSEA. CDR3 region: CSVLWMGQRGYTF. DNA for the CDR3: TGCAGCGTTTTGTGGATGGGGCAACGTGGCTACACCTTC.

The chain combines TRBV11-2 with TRBJ1-2, with D possibly matching TRBD1 (6 bases). The CDR3 sequence is 15 residues long. V lost 4 bases and J lost 0, with 12 bases in between. CDR1 is SGHAT, CDR2 FQNNGV, per germline. Written as DNA, the CDR3 is TGTGCCAGCAGCTACGGGACAAACCCTAACTATGGCTACACCTTC. Its protein is CASSYGTNPNYGYTF. The variable domain in full, with the rest retrieved from reference TRBV11-2 and TRBJ1-2, is EAGVAQSPRYKIIEKRQSVAFWCNPISGHATLYWYQQILGQGPKLLIQFQNNGVVDDSQLPKDRFSAERLKGVDSTLKIQPAKLEDSAVYLCASSYGTNPNYGYTFGSGTRLTVV.

In this sample, this clonotype turned up a few times. This sequence joins TRBV23-1 and TRBJ2-5; TRBD1 matches 10 bases. TRBV23-1 is an ORF, and what it does is uncertain. V trimming: 4 bases; J trimming: 3 bases; junction bases outside the gene matches: 11. The CDR3 sequence is 17 residues long. The CDR3 protein is CASSPTLGTGAEETQYF. The CDR3 DNA follows: TGCGCCAGCAGTCCCACTCTTGGGACAGGGGCGGAAGAGACCCAGTACTTC.

V and J are TRBV6-2 or TRBV6-3 and TRBJ1-1; 7 bases map to TRBD1. Germline CDR1 is MNHEY and CDR2 is SVGEGT. J was trimmed by 4 bases and V by 5 bases; bases with no gene match: 7. This CDR3 has 14 amino acids. CDR3 in amino acids: CASSDNRQGTEAFF. Here the CDR3 DNA reads TGTGCCAGCAGTGATAACCGACAGGGCACTGAAGCTTTCTTT.

The gene calls are TRBV5-1 and TRBJ2-1; 8 nucleotides align to TRBD1. CDR1 is SGHRS and CDR2 is YFSETQ in the germline V gene. The CDR3 has 14 residues. V was pared by 0 bases and J by 7 bases, with 3 bases of the junction left unmatched. The CDR3 region is CASSLAQGANEQFF. In nucleotides, the CDR3 is TGCGCCAGCAGCTTGGCTCAGGGGGCGAATGAGCAGTTCTTC.

The chain recombines TRBV7-6 with TRBJ2-3; maybe TRBD1 (5 bases). CDR3 length: 15 residues. Germline CDR1 and CDR2: SGHVS and FNYEAQ. V gave up 5 bases and J gave up 0 bases, with 12 bases separating them. This chain's CDR3 is CASSKQALSTDTQYF. CDR3 DNA sequence: TGTGCCAGCAGCAAACAGGCACTTAGCACAGATACGCAGTATTTT.

This clonotype appeared a few times. The chain uses TRBV20-1 and TRBJ2-3; 14 bases map to TRBD2. V trimming: 4 bases; J trimming: 4 bases; junction bases outside the gene matches: 7. The CDR3 sequence is 16 residues long. Germline V CDR1 and CDR2: DFQATT, SNEGSKA (reference sequence). CDR3 nucleotides: TGCAGTGCTAATTTGGGACTAGCGGGAGTTGCAGATACGCAGTATTTT. Encoded protein: CSANLGLAGVADTQYF.

This chain joins TRBV18 and TRBJ2-3, with 7 bases identical to TRBD2. The CDR3 has 18 residues. CDR1 KGHSH and CDR2 LQKENI come from the germline V gene. V dropped 2 bases and J dropped 0; count of bases not matched to a gene: 11. The CDR3 DNA sequence: TGTGCCAGCTCACCAAAAAGACGTTCTAGCGGTAGCACAGATACGCAGTATTTT. The encoded protein is CASSPKRRSSGSTDTQYF. Using reference TRBV18 and TRBJ2-3 for the parts outside the CDR3, the full variable domain is NAGVMQNPRHLVRRRGQEARLRCSPMKGHSHVYWYRQLPEEGLKFMVYLQKENIIDESGMPKERFSAEFPKEGPSILRIQQVVRGDSAAYFCASSPKRRSSGSTDTQYFGPGTRLTVL.

This clonotype has a count of ten or more. The CDR3 DNA sequence: TGCGCCAGCAGCCCACGCCCCAACAGGGAGCGGGAGACCCAGTACTTC. Translation: CASSPRPNRERETQYF. V usage is TRBV5-1 and J usage is TRBJ2-5, with D perhaps matching TRBD1 (6 bases). Germline CDR1 SGHRS, CDR2 YFSETQ. CDR3 length: 16 residues. With 4 bases removed from V and 5 bases from J, the gap between germline ends came to 21 bases.

In its sample, this clonotype was seen a few times. This chain joins TRBV5-1 and TRBJ2-5; no clear D. The CDR3 is 14 amino acids. Germline V gene data show CDR1 as SGHRS and CDR2 as YFSETQ. V was pared by 1 base and J by 4 bases, with 11 bases between. Here the CDR3 reads CASSLNPGRETQYF. The CDR3 DNA sequence: TGCGCCAGCAGCTTGAACCCAGGACGAGAGACCCAGTACTTC.

This clonotype was detected a few times. The chain has TRBV20-1 and TRBJ1-6; D may be TRBD1 (6 bases). This CDR3 has 14 amino acids. The V gene lost 3 bases and the J gene lost 5 bases, with 11 bases spanning the gap. Germline lookup yields CDR1 DFQATT and CDR2 SNEGSKA (reference sequence). CDR3 sequence: CSASEGGDNSPLHF. The DNA of the CDR3 is TGCAGTGCTAGTGAGGGGGGCGATAATTCACCCCTCCACTTT.

The chain uses TRBV20-1 and TRBJ1-2; possible D gene TRBD1, 5 bases. CDR1 and CDR2 (germline): DFQATT, SNEGSKA (reference sequence). V was shortened by 4 bases and J by 0 bases, with 9 bases between the two germline ends. The CDR3 loop spans 13 amino acids. The CDR3 loop reads CSATGTTNYGYTF. Written as DNA, the CDR3 is TGCAGTGCTACCGGGACGACTAACTATGGCTACACCTTC.

Ten or more counts support this clonotype. This chain connects TRBV7-2 to TRBJ1-1; maybe TRBD1 (6 bases). Germline V lookup: CDR1 SGHTA, CDR2 FQGNSA. The CDR3 spans 13 residues. Trimming cost V 5 bases and J 1 base, with 8 bases left between them. The CDR3 DNA follows: TGTGCCAGCAGCATACAGGGGAACACTGAAGCTTTCTTT. Amino acids: CASSIQGNTEAFF.

There are many counts of this clonotype. This rearrangement joins TRBV28 to TRBJ2-5; D is uncertain. The germline V gene has CDR1 MDHEN and CDR2 SYDVKM. The CDR3 spans 11 residues. The V end lost 1 base, the J end lost 5 bases, and 2 bases lay between the germline ends. CDR3 coding DNA: TGTGCCAGCAGTTTATATGAGACCCAGTACTTC. It is translated as CASSLYETQYF. Variable domain in full (rest from reference TRBV28 and TRBJ2-5): DVKVTQSSRYLVKRTGEKVFLECVQDMDHENMFWYRQDPGLGLRLIYFSYDVKMKEKGDIPEGYSVSREKKERFSLILESASTNQTSMYLCASSLYETQYFGPGTRLLVL.

This clonotype was recorded many times. The chain has TRBV20-1 and TRBJ2-1, with D perhaps matching TRBD1 (6 bases). Trimming shortened V by 0 bases and J by 15 bases, and 12 bases separated the two germline ends. Germline V gene lookup returns CDR1 DFQATT and CDR2 SNEGSKA (reference sequence). The CDR3 totals 11 residues. Here the CDR3 reads CSARDAGAPFF. The CDR3 nucleotides are TGCAGTGCTAGAGATGCAGGGGCCCCGTTCTTC.

This chain connects TRBV2 to TRBJ1-5; D is unclear. There are 14 residues in the CDR3. Germline loops: CDR1 SNHLY, CDR2 FYNNEI. Between the trimmed V and J ends, which lost 6 bases and 7 bases, there was a span of 16 bases. In DNA, the CDR3 is TGTGCCAGCAGGGGGAGGACGATGGGACAGCCCCAGCATTTT. Its translation: CASRGRTMGQPQHF.

In this sample, this clonotype turned up many times. The chain recombines TRBV19 with TRBJ1-5, with D unresolved. CDR1 is LNHDA and CDR2 is SQIVND in the germline V gene (reference sequence). V was cut by 7 bases and J by 0 bases, with 10 bases left in between. The CDR3 length is 14 residues. Here the CDR3 reads CASMALNSNQPQHF. Written as DNA, the CDR3 is TGTGCCAGTATGGCACTTAATAGCAATCAGCCCCAGCATTTT.

The rearrangement uses TRBV10-1 and TRBJ2-2, with TRBD1 as a possible D gene (6 bases). Looked up from germline, CDR1 is WNHNN and CDR2 is SYGVQD (reference sequence). The CDR3 contains 17 residues. The V end was cut by 0 bases, the J end by 2 bases, with 13 bases between. DNA of the CDR3: TGCGCCAGCAGTGAGTCTTGGGACAAAGTAAACACCGGGGAGCTGTTTTTT. This sequence encodes CASSESWDKVNTGELFF.

Many counts were recorded for this clonotype. The chain joins TRBV6-2 or TRBV6-3 to TRBJ2-7; D is perhaps TRBD2 (6 bases). CDR1 and CDR2 from the germline V gene are MNHEY and SVGEGT. The CDR3 loop spans 14 amino acids. Trimming shortened V by 6 bases and J by 3 bases, and 15 bases separated the two germline ends. The CDR3 nucleotides are TGTGCCAGCAGGCGGGAACCTCTCGACTACGAGCAGTACTTC. Its translation: CASRREPLDYEQYF.

This clonotype was recorded many times. CDR3 nucleotides: TGTGCCAGCAGTCTCAGGACAGGGACGTTCATTGAAGCTTTCTTT. Translated, it gives CASSLRTGTFIEAFF. The chain has TRBV12-3 or TRBV12-4 and TRBJ1-1; 8 nucleotides agree with TRBD1. The V segment lost 5 bases and the J segment 7 bases; nucleotides outside the gene matches: 12. The CDR3 spans 15 residues.

This chain uses TRBV18 with TRBJ1-3; maybe TRBD1 (5 bases). The CDR3 runs 17 residues. With 3 bases removed from V and 2 bases from J, the gap between germline ends came to 17 bases. Germline loops: CDR1 KGHSH, CDR2 LQKENI. Written as DNA, the CDR3 is TGTGCCAGCTCACCTGATCCGCAGGGAGCGGCTGGAAACACCATATATTTT. It translates to CASSPDPQGAAGNTIYF.

This clonotype was picked up a small number of times. This sequence joins TRBV6-1 and TRBJ2-3; no definite D call. The germline V gene encodes CDR1 MNHNS and CDR2 SASEGT. With 2 bases removed from V and 11 bases from J, the gap between germline ends came to 14 bases. The CDR3 is 13 amino acids. The CDR3 protein is CASSETRGVLQYF. The CDR3 coding sequence is TGTGCCAGCAGTGAAACGAGAGGAGTGCTGCAGTATTTT.

This clonotype was counted only a few times. This rearrangement joins TRBV5-1 to TRBJ2-7; 9 bases line up with TRBD1. This CDR3 region has 16 residues. J was trimmed by 2 bases and V by 0 bases; bases with no gene match: 6. CDR1 and CDR2 (germline): SGHRS, YFSETQ. The CDR3 is CASSLDQGQGAYEQYF. The DNA of the CDR3 is TGCGCCAGCAGCTTGGATCAGGGACAGGGAGCCTACGAGCAGTACTTC. The full variable domain, rest sourced from reference TRBV5-1 and TRBJ2-7, is KAGVTQTPRYLIKTRGQQVTLSCSPISGHRSVSWYQQTPGQGLQFLFEYFSETQRNKGNFPGRFSGRQFSNSRSEMNVSTLELGDSALYLCASSLDQGQGAYEQYFGPGTRLTVT.

The chain links TRBV7-2 to TRBJ2-7; no clear D. The CDR3 is made up of 14 amino acids. V lost 3 bases and J 0 bases, leaving 9 bases between the germline ends. Germline lookup yields CDR1 SGHTA and CDR2 FQGNSA. CDR3 in amino acids: CASSLVQSSYEQYF. DNA for the CDR3: TGTGCCAGCAGCTTGGTACAGAGCTCCTACGAGCAGTACTTC.

This clonotype has just a few counts. This chain joins TRBV6-5 and TRBJ1-2, with D possibly matching TRBD1 (6 bases). The V and J ends lost 4 bases and 7 bases respectively, with 19 bases between them. CDR1 and CDR2 (germline): MNHEY, SVGAGI. The length of the CDR3 is 15 residues. The CDR3 DNA reads as TGTGCCAGCAGTTTTCGACAGGCGAGACCTATTGGCTACACCTTC. Its protein is CASSFRQARPIGYTF.

J is TRBJ2-5 and V is TRBV28; 7 positions agree with TRBD2. The length of the CDR3 is 15 residues. Germline CDR1 reads MDHEN; CDR2 reads SYDVKM. Losses at the gene ends were 10 bases for V and 4 bases for J; bases not matched to a gene: 15. CDR3 in amino acids: CANNPGEGLRETQYF. In DNA, the CDR3 is TGTGCCAACAACCCCGGGGAGGGGTTGCGAGAGACCCAGTACTTC.

This clonotype has just a few counts. This chain uses TRBV5-1 with TRBJ1-4; 7 bases are shared with TRBD1. The J segment lost 5 bases and the V segment lost 4 bases, leaving 5 bases of the junction unmatched. Germline CDR1 is SGHRS and CDR2 is YFSETQ. The CDR3 has 14 amino acids. Written as DNA, the CDR3 is TGCGCCAGCAGCACTGGGACAGTGAATGAAAAACTGTTTTTT. It specifies CASSTGTVNEKLFF.

The chain recombines TRBV10-3 with TRBJ2-1; D perhaps matches TRBD2 (5 bases). V lost 10 bases, J lost 2 bases, and 15 bases lay in between. Germline V gene sequence: CDR1 ENHRY, CDR2 SYGVKD. CDR3 size: 14 residues. Here the CDR3 DNA reads TGTGCCACCCAAGCGGAAGAAGCCTACAATGAGCAGTTCTTC. Protein product: CATQAEEAYNEQFF.

This clonotype was counted ten times or more. The rearrangement links TRBV6-1 to TRBJ2-7, with D maybe TRBD1 (6 bases). This CDR3 has 13 residues. Looked up from germline, CDR1 is MNHNS and CDR2 is SASEGT. V was pared by 3 bases and J by 3 bases, with 9 bases between. The CDR3 DNA is TGTGCCAGCAGTGACCCGGGACACTACGAGCAGTACTTC. Translation gives CASSDPGHYEQYF.

This clonotype was seen a few times. This chain's CDR3 is CASSLVGGRYGNTIYF. CDR3 sequence (DNA): TGTGCCAGCAGCTTAGTTGGAGGGAGGTATGGAAACACCATATATTTT. The V and J genes are TRBV7-2 and TRBJ1-3; D gene uncertain. The CDR3 length is 16 residues. The V gene's germline CDR1 is SGHTA and CDR2 FQGNSA. The ends were cut back, 1 base at V and 3 bases at J, with 13 bases in the middle.

This clonotype appeared many times. This chain links TRBV27 with TRBJ2-2; D possibly uses TRBD1 or TRBD2 (5 bases each). Per the germline V gene, CDR1 is MNHEY and CDR2 is SMNVEV (reference sequence). V lost 0 bases, J lost 2 bases, and 19 bases lay in between. The CDR3 consists of 19 residues. In DNA form, the CDR3 reads TGTGCCAGCAGTTTATCCCTCCCGGGACCCCGGATTAACACCGGGGAGCTGTTTTTT. Its translation: CASSLSLPGPRINTGELFF.